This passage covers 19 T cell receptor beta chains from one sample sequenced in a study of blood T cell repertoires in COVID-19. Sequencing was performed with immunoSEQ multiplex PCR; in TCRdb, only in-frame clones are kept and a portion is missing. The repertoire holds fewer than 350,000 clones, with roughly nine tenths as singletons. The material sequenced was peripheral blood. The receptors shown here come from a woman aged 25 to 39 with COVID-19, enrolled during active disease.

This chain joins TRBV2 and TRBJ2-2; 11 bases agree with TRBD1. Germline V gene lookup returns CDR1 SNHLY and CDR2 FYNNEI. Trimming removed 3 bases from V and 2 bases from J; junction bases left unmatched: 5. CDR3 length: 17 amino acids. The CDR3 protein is CASSERGQGGNTGELFF. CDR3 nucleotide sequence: TGTGCCAGCAGTGAGAGGGGACAGGGGGGTAACACCGGGGAGCTGTTTTTT.

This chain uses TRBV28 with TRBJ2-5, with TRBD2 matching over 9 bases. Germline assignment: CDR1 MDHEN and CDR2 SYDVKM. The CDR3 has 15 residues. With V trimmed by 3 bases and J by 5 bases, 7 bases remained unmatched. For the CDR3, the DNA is TGTGCCAGCAGTTTTCTGCGGGGGGGCGCGGAGACCCAGTACTTC. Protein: CASSFLRGGAETQYF.

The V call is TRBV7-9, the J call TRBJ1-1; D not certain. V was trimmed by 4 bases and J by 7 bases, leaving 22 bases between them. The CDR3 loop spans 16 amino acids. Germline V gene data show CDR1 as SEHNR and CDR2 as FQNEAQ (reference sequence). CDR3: CASSSVGGPPEGEAFF. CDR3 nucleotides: TGTGCCAGCAGCTCAGTAGGCGGGCCACCAGAGGGTGAAGCTTTCTTT.

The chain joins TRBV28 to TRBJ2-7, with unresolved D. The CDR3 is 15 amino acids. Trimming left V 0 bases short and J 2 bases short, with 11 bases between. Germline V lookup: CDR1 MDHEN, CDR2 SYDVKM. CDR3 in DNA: TGTGCCAGCAGTTTATGGGGTATAGGAGCCTACGAGCAGTACTTC. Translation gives CASSLWGIGAYEQYF.

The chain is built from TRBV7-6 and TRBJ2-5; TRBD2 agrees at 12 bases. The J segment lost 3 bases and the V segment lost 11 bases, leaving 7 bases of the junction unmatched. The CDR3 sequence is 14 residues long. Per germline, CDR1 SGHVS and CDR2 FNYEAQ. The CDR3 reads CACALAGGKETQYF. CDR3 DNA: TGTGCCTGCGCACTAGCGGGGGGAAAAGAGACCCAGTACTTC.

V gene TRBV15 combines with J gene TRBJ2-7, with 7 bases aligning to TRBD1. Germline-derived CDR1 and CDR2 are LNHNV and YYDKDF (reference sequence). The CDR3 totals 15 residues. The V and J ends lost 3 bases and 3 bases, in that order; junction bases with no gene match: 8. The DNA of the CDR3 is TGTGCCACCAGCAGGAGGACAGGACTTTACTACGAGCAGTACTTC. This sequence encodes CATSRRTGLYYEQYF.

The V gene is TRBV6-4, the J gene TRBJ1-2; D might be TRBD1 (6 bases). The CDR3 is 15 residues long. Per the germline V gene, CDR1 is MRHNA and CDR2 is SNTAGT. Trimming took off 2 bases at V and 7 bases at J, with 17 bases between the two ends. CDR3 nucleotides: TGTGCCAGCAGTGACGGGCGCACAGGGATCCGTGGCTACACCTTC. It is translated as CASSDGRTGIRGYTF.

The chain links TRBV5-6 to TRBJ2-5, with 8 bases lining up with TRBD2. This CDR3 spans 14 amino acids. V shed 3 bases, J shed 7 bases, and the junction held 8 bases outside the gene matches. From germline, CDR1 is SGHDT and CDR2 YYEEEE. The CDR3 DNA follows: TGTGCCAGCAGCTCGCCGGGACTAGGGGGGACCCAGTACTTC. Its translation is CASSSPGLGGTQYF.

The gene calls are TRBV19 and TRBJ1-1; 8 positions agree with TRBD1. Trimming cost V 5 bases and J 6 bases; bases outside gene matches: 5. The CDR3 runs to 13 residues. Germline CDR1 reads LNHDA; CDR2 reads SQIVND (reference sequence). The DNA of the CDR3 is TGTGCCAGTAGTTCCCGACAGGGGCCTGAAGCTTTCTTT. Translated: CASSSRQGPEAFF.

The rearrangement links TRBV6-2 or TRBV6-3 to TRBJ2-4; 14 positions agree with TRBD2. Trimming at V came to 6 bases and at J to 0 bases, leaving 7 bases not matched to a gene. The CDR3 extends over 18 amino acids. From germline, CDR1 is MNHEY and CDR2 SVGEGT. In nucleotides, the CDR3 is TGTGCCAGCAGCACGGGACTAGCGGGGGCGTTAGCCAAAAACATTCAGTACTTC. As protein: CASSTGLAGALAKNIQYF.

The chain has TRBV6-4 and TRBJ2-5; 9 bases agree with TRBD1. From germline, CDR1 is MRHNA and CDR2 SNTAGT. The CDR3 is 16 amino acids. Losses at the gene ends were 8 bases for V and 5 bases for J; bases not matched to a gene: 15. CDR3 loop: CASLYRDRATVETQYF. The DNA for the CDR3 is TGTGCCAGCCTATATCGGGACAGGGCTACAGTGGAGACCCAGTACTTC.

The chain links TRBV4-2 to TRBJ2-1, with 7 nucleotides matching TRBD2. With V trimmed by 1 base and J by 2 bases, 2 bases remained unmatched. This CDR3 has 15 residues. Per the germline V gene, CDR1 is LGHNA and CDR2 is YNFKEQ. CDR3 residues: CASSQGGGAYNEQFF. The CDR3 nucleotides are TGTGCCAGCAGCCAAGGGGGGGGTGCCTACAATGAGCAGTTCTTC.

This CDR3 is CASSLVGATYEQYF. CDR3 DNA: TGCGCCAGCAGCTTGGTGGGGGCCACCTACGAGCAGTACTTC. The rearrangement links TRBV5-1 to TRBJ2-7; a possible D gene is TRBD1 (6 bases). Between the trimmed V and J ends, which lost 0 bases and 2 bases, there was a span of 9 bases. The length of the CDR3 is 14 residues. In germline, CDR1 is SGHRS, CDR2 YFSETQ.

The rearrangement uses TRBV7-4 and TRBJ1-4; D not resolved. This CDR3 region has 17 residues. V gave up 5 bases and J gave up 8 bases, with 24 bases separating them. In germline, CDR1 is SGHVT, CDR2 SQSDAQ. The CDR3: CASSQPLLGSGGEKLFF. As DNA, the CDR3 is TGTGCCAGCAGCCAACCGTTGTTAGGTTCCGGCGGGGAAAAACTGTTTTTT.

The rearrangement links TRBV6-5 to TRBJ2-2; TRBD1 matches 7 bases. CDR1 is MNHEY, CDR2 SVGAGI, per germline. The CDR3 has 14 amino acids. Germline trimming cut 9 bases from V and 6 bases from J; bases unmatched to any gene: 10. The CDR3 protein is CASLETGWSGELFF. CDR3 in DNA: TGTGCCAGTTTGGAGACAGGGTGGTCCGGGGAGCTGTTTTTT.

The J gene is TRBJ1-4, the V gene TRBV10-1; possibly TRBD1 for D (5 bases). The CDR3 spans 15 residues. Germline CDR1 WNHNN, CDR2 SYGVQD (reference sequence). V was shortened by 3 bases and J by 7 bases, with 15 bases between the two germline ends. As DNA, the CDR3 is TGCGCCAGCAGTGACGGGCAGGGCGGCGGTGAAAAACTGTTTTTT. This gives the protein CASSDGQGGGEKLFF.

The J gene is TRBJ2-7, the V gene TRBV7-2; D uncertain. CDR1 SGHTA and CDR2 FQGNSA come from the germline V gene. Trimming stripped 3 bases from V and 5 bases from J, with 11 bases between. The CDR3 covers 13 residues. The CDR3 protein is CASSFYKENEQYF. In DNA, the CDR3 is TGTGCCAGCAGCTTCTATAAGGAGAACGAGCAGTACTTC.

CDR3 DNA sequence: TGTGCCAGCAGTTCCCCGCTAGTCCGGGACAGCCACTATTACACCGGGGAGCTGTTTTTT. Amino acids: CASSSPLVRDSHYYTGELFF. V usage is TRBV27 and J usage is TRBJ2-2; the match to TRBD1 covers 7 bases. V shed 4 bases, J shed 3 bases, and the junction held 20 bases outside the gene matches. The CDR3 runs 20 residues. CDR1 is MNHEY, CDR2 SMNVEV, per germline (reference sequence).

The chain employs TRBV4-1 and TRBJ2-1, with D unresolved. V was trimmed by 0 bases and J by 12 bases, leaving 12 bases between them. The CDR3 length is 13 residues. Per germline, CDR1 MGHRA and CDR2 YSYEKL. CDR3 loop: CASSQDMEQGQFF. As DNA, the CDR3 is TGCGCCAGCAGCCAAGATATGGAGCAAGGGCAGTTCTTC.